These 27 T cell receptor beta chains share one sample of origin, sequenced in a study of T-cell reconstitution after alpha-beta-depleted transplantation in children. Using unique molecular identifiers, the investigators prepared the TCRbeta library. A single record per CDR3 protein comes from TCRdb applying MiXCR to the PCR reads. The sample consists of some 350,000 distinct CDR3 sequences, around 15% of them appearing once. The sample consisted of PBMCs, mostly from graft donor cells, taken 360 days after TCRalphabeta/CD19-depleted stem cell transplant. These TCRs come from a male patient between 2 and 10 years old who had a stem cell transplant for acute lymphoblastic leukemia, so the T cells may come from the graft donor.

J is TRBJ1-5 and V is TRBV6-5; tentative D call: TRBD1 (6 bases). V dropped 0 bases and J dropped 6 bases, with 12 bases sitting between them. Germline values: CDR1 MNHEY, CDR2 SVGAGI. The CDR3 spans 15 residues. CDR3 DNA sequence: TGTGCCAGCAGTTACTCGAAACAGGGAGGTCAGCCCCAGCATTTT. Protein sequence: CASSYSKQGGQPQHF.

This clonotype has a handful of counts. V is TRBV20-1 and J is TRBJ2-2, with D unclear. Germline V gene data show CDR1 as DFQATT and CDR2 as SNEGSKA (reference sequence). This CDR3 region has 13 residues. V was shortened by 4 bases and J by 0 bases, with 6 bases between the two germline ends. CDR3 residues: CSATQTNTGELFF. In DNA form, the CDR3 reads TGCAGTGCTACGCAAACGAACACCGGGGAGCTGTTTTTT.

This clonotype was detected ten times or more. The CDR3 here is CAITQGGGLVDEQFF. As DNA, the CDR3 is TGTGCCATCACCCAGGGAGGGGGCCTCGTGGATGAGCAGTTCTTC. V is TRBV10-3 and J is TRBJ2-1; perhaps D is TRBD1 or TRBD2 (7 bases each). V was shortened by 7 bases and J by 8 bases, with 21 bases between the two germline ends. This CDR3 is 15 amino acids long. Germline values: CDR1 ENHRY, CDR2 SYGVKD.

This clonotype was counted between two and nine times. This sequence joins TRBV29-1 and TRBJ2-3; D is possibly TRBD1 or TRBD2 (6 bases each). The CDR3 totals 14 residues. The V end was cut by 3 bases, the J end by 0 bases, with 10 bases between. From germline, CDR1 is SQVTM and CDR2 ANQGSEA. CDR3 bases: TGCAGCGTTGAGGGGGCGGGAAGCACAGATACGCAGTATTTT. It yields the protein CSVEGAGSTDTQYF.

The chain carries TRBV5-1 and TRBJ2-1; no clear D. Per germline, CDR1 SGHRS and CDR2 YFSETQ. Trimming took off 4 bases at V and 4 bases at J, with 15 bases between the two ends. CDR3 length: 15 amino acids. This CDR3 is CASSAGPSWYNEQFF. DNA of the CDR3: TGCGCCAGCAGCGCAGGACCCTCTTGGTACAATGAGCAGTTCTTC.

The chain recombines TRBV28 with TRBJ2-1, with 9 bases that match TRBD2. The germline CDR1 and CDR2 sequences are MDHEN and SYDVKM. Trimming at V came to 7 bases and at J to 12 bases, leaving 19 bases not matched to a gene. The CDR3 has 16 amino acids. CDR3 coding DNA: TGTGCCAGCAATTTGAAGCGGGAGGCCCACTTAAGTGGGCAGTTCTTC. Its protein is CASNLKREAHLSGQFF.

The rearrangement joins TRBV4-2 to TRBJ2-7; D unresolved. The CDR3 loop spans 15 amino acids. The germline gives CDR1 LGHNA, CDR2 YNFKEQ. V lost 0 bases to trimming and J lost 2 bases, with 11 bases between them. The CDR3 spells CASSQDTVRAYEQYF. The CDR3 coding sequence is TGTGCCAGCAGCCAAGATACAGTTCGTGCCTACGAGCAGTACTTC.

In its sample, this clonotype was seen a few times. This chain joins TRBV29-1 and TRBJ1-2; a possible D gene is TRBD1 (6 bases). CDR1 and CDR2 from the germline V gene are SQVTM and ANQGSEA. The CDR3 spans 13 residues. V dropped 6 bases and J dropped 7 bases, with 18 bases sitting between them. The CDR3 sequence is CSVIRDTRGGYTF. The CDR3 DNA sequence: TGCAGCGTCATCCGGGACACAAGGGGTGGCTACACCTTC.

A few counts support this clonotype. This chain connects TRBV29-1 to TRBJ2-5; D is undetermined. Germline V gene lookup returns CDR1 SQVTM and CDR2 ANQGSEA. V was clipped by 6 bases and J by 5 bases, with 19 bases between them. The CDR3 contains 14 residues. The CDR3 sequence is CSVRPRSRSETQYF. The CDR3 coding sequence is TGCAGCGTCCGGCCTCGCTCAAGAAGTGAGACCCAGTACTTC.

J is TRBJ2-7 and V is TRBV29-1, with no clear D. This CDR3 region has 12 residues. The ends were cut back, 3 bases at V and 4 bases at J, with 10 bases in the middle. Germline V gene data show CDR1 as SQVTM and CDR2 as ANQGSEA. CDR3: CSVDGRSYEQYF. The CDR3 nucleotides read TGCAGCGTTGATGGCAGGTCTTACGAGCAGTACTTC.

The chain has TRBV28 and TRBJ2-7; 8 bases fit TRBD2. The germline V gene encodes CDR1 MDHEN and CDR2 SYDVKM. CDR3 length: 15 residues. Losses at the gene ends were 4 bases for V and 2 bases for J; bases not matched to a gene: 7. The CDR3 loop is CASSWRWTSPYEQYF. For the CDR3, the DNA is TGTGCCAGCAGTTGGAGGTGGACTAGCCCCTACGAGCAGTACTTC.

This clonotype showed up just a few times. V is TRBV7-9 and J is TRBJ2-1; 7 bases align to TRBD2. This CDR3 has 16 residues. Germline loops: CDR1 SEHNR, CDR2 FQNEAQ (reference sequence). V gave up 5 bases and J gave up 3 bases; unmatched junction bases: 10. CDR3 nucleotides: TGTGCCAGCAGCCTTAGTATCGCGGGAGACTACAATGAGCAGTTCTTC. This gives the protein CASSLSIAGDYNEQFF.

This clonotype was detected a few times. The chain's CDR3 is CSSTSGSAPTDTQYF. In DNA form, the CDR3 reads TGCAGCTCTACTAGCGGGAGTGCCCCCACAGATACGCAGTATTTT. The J gene is TRBJ2-3, the V gene TRBV29-1, with 11 bases lining up with TRBD2. Trimming at V came to 8 bases and at J to 2 bases, leaving 9 bases not matched to a gene. CDR1 SQVTM and CDR2 ANQGSEA come from the germline V gene. This CDR3 comprises 15 residues.

The V gene is TRBV19, the J gene TRBJ2-1; 9 positions match TRBD2. The CDR3 is 15 amino acids. V lost 6 bases and J lost 2; bases outside the gene matches: 5. Germline-derived CDR1 and CDR2 are LNHDA and SQIVND (reference sequence). The CDR3 sequence: CASRVSGSPYNEQFF. The CDR3 DNA sequence: TGTGCCAGTAGAGTTAGCGGGAGCCCCTACAATGAGCAGTTCTTC.

This clonotype has only a few counts. The chain has TRBV4-3 and TRBJ2-7; D may be TRBD1 or TRBD2 (7 bases each). CDR1 is LGHNA and CDR2 is YSLEER in the germline V gene. This CDR3 has 16 residues. Trimming left V 0 bases short and J 3 bases short, with 15 bases between. CDR3 nucleotide sequence: TGCGCCAGCAGCCAAGATGGGGGGGACAGTAACTACGAGCAGTACTTC. Translation: CASSQDGGDSNYEQYF.

This clonotype was recorded a few times. The chain employs TRBV7-8 and TRBJ1-2, with D perhaps TRBD1 (5 bases). V was pared by 5 bases and J by 0 bases, with 10 bases between. The CDR3 runs 14 residues. The germline CDR1 and CDR2 sequences are SGHVS and FQNEAQ. The CDR3 DNA reads as TGTGCCAGCAGCCCCGGACACTCTAACTATGGCTACACCTTC. Residues: CASSPGHSNYGYTF.

The chain couples TRBV15 to TRBJ2-1; 8 nucleotides line up with TRBD2. Germline CDR1 LNHNV, CDR2 YYDKDF (reference sequence). The CDR3 extends over 16 amino acids. With 0 bases clipped from V and 6 bases from J, the junction kept 7 bases outside the gene matches. The CDR3 sequence is CATSREPSGTSNEQFF. The CDR3 bases are TGTGCCACCAGCAGAGAGCCGTCCGGGACTAGCAATGAGCAGTTCTTC.

This clonotype was recorded many times. At one end, the junction sequence differs from germline, possibly due to a read error. The gene calls are TRBV7-7 and TRBJ2-1, with 10 positions matching TRBD1. Germline loops: CDR1 SSHAT, CDR2 FNYEAQ (reference sequence). The CDR3 sequence is 13 residues long. The CDR3 DNA reads as TGTGCTAGCAGCTCGACAGGGGGCCATGAGCAGTTCTTC. Amino acid sequence: CASSSTGGHEQFF.

The V call is TRBV4-3, the J call TRBJ1-6; no reliable D call. V was pared by 0 bases and J by 10 bases, with 16 bases between. The V gene's germline CDR1 is LGHNA and CDR2 YSLEER. This CDR3 has 16 amino acids. CDR3 loop: CASSQDGMASGSPLHF. The CDR3 DNA sequence: TGCGCCAGCAGCCAAGATGGGATGGCGTCAGGCTCACCCCTCCACTTT.

This clonotype was counted a few times. This chain connects TRBV6-5 to TRBJ2-3; no clear D. This CDR3 has 14 residues. V was clipped by 6 bases and J by 2 bases, with 12 bases between them. Germline CDR1 is MNHEY and CDR2 is SVGAGI. The CDR3 loop is CASSRAVFTDTQYF. Here the CDR3 DNA reads TGTGCCAGCAGCCGTGCGGTTTTCACAGATACGCAGTATTTT.

This clonotype has a handful of counts. The chain carries TRBV5-5 and TRBJ2-7; D perhaps matches TRBD2 (6 bases). The V gene's germline CDR1 is SGHKS and CDR2 YYEKEE (reference sequence). With 1 base removed from V and 2 bases from J, the gap between germline ends came to 16 bases. The CDR3 is 16 residues long. The CDR3 spells CASSLMGGSGAYEQYF. The CDR3 DNA sequence: TGTGCCAGCAGCTTGATGGGGGGATCTGGGGCCTACGAGCAGTACTTC. Using reference TRBV5-5 and TRBJ2-7 for the parts outside the CDR3, the full variable domain is DAGVTQSPTHLIKTRGQQVTLRCSPISGHKSVSWYQQVLGQGPQFIFQYYEKEERGRGNFPDRFSARQFPNYSSELNVNALLLGDSALYLCASSLMGGSGAYEQYFGPGTRLTVT.

This clonotype was seen more than once but under ten times. V is TRBV7-2 and J is TRBJ2-7; TRBD2 aligns across 11 bases. V lost 1 base and J lost 4; bases outside the gene matches: 9. This CDR3 has 17 amino acids. CDR1 is SGHTA, CDR2 FQGNSA, per germline. Here the CDR3 reads CASSLVLVAGGAYEQYF. As DNA, the CDR3 is TGTGCCAGCAGCTTAGTGCTTGTAGCGGGGGGGGCGTACGAGCAGTACTTC.

A few counts support this clonotype. V is TRBV7-6 and J is TRBJ2-7; tentative D call: TRBD1 (6 bases). This CDR3 is 18 amino acids long. The ends were cut back, 0 bases at V and 2 bases at J, with 20 bases in the middle. Per the germline V gene, CDR1 is SGHVS and CDR2 is FNYEAQ. As DNA, the CDR3 is TGTGCCAGCAGCTTAGCCACAGGGCCTCTTCTATCACCCTACGAGCAGTACTTC. Protein: CASSLATGPLLSPYEQYF.

This clonotype was counted only a few times. This chain uses TRBV10-3 with TRBJ2-1, with 7 bases matching TRBD2. Germline CDR1 and CDR2: ENHRY and SYGVKD. The CDR3 contains 14 residues. The V segment lost 11 bases and the J segment 8 bases; nucleotides outside the gene matches: 15. CDR3 protein: CAPSDEGGPDEQFF. The CDR3 DNA sequence: TGTGCCCCCTCGGATGAGGGAGGGCCGGATGAGCAGTTCTTC.

This clonotype was seen a few times. The chain joins TRBV4-1 to TRBJ2-2; the D is unclear. Trimming stripped 0 bases from V and 4 bases from J, with 3 bases between. From germline, CDR1 is MGHRA and CDR2 YSYEKL. The CDR3 spans 13 residues. CDR3 sequence reads: CASSQDPTGELFF. The CDR3 DNA follows: TGCGCCAGCAGCCAAGACCCCACCGGGGAGCTGTTTTTT.

The J gene is TRBJ1-1, the V gene TRBV20-1, with 9 bases matching TRBD1. In germline, CDR1 is DFQATT, CDR2 SNEGSKA (reference sequence). The CDR3 runs to 13 residues. The J segment lost 7 bases and the V segment lost 3 bases, leaving 6 bases of the junction unmatched. CDR3 sequence: CSASFTGGGEAFF. DNA for the CDR3: TGCAGTGCTAGTTTTACAGGGGGCGGTGAAGCTTTCTTT.

This clonotype was seen many times. The chain joins TRBV18 to TRBJ2-5, with TRBD2 as a possible D gene (6 bases). Germline CDR1 is KGHSH and CDR2 is LQKENI. CDR3 length: 16 residues. V shed 3 bases and J shed 4 bases, with 18 bases lying between them. The CDR3 DNA reads TGTGCCAGCTCACCTTCACCGGGCGGGATGGGAGAGACCCAGTACTTC. Its protein is CASSPSPGGMGETQYF. The entire variable domain, with the rest obtained from reference TRBV18 and TRBJ2-5, is as follows: NAGVMQNPRHLVRRRGQEARLRCSPMKGHSHVYWYRQLPEEGLKFMVYLQKENIIDESGMPKERFSAEFPKEGPSILRIQQVVRGDSAAYFCASSPSPGGMGETQYFGPGTRLLVL.